These 30 T cell receptor beta chains came from one sample sequenced in a study of response to subunit inactivated influenza vaccine. TCRdb reprocessed the RT-PCR reads via MiXCR and lists one record per CDR3 protein. Of about 540,000 distinct CDR3 sequences listed, approximately 20% are singletons. The same sample was also studied in work on T cells expressing NK-cell markers. That publication notes: The authors generated TCR beta cDNA through 5'RACE template switching with UMIs.

This material consisted of CD4+ T cells sorted from PBMCs, taken roughly 12 days after vaccination. The receptors here all came from a man aged 50-59 years who received an inactivated influenza vaccine.

There are a few counts of this clonotype. The rearrangement uses TRBV7-8 and TRBJ2-7; 9 positions match TRBD2. The CDR3 covers 18 residues. Trimming cost V 1 base and J 3 bases; bases outside gene matches: 13. CDR1 and CDR2 (germline): SGHVS, FQNEAQ. The chain's CDR3 is CASSLDWRGGSKSYEQYF. The CDR3 bases are TGTGCCAGCAGCTTAGACTGGCGGGGGGGCTCTAAAAGCTACGAGCAGTACTTC.

This chain links TRBV5-1 with TRBJ2-7; TRBD1 agrees at 9 bases. The V gene end was trimmed by 5 bases and the J gene end by 2 bases; junction bases not matched to a gene: 11. Germline V gene data show CDR1 as SGHRS and CDR2 as YFSETQ. CDR3 length: 16 amino acids. The CDR3 region is CASRSRTGTGPYEQYF. The CDR3 DNA reads as TGCGCCAGCAGAAGCAGAACCGGGACAGGGCCCTACGAGCAGTACTTC. The variable domain in full, completed from reference TRBV5-1 and TRBJ2-7, reads KAGVTQTPRYLIKTRGQQVTLSCSPISGHRSVSWYQQTPGQGLQFLFEYFSETQRNKGNFPGRFSGRQFSNSRSEMNVSTLELGDSALYLCASRSRTGTGPYEQYFGPGTRLTVT.

The chain joins TRBV4-1 to TRBJ1-2; tentative D call: TRBD1 (6 bases). V was trimmed by 1 base and J by 5 bases, leaving 23 bases between them. The CDR3 consists of 18 residues. Looked up from germline, CDR1 is MGHRA and CDR2 is YSYEKL. The CDR3 sequence: CASSQGQGQTRMVYGYTF. CDR3 in DNA: TGCGCCAGCAGCCAAGGCCAGGGACAAACCCGGATGGTTTATGGCTACACCTTC.

The chain recombines TRBV6-2 or TRBV6-3 with TRBJ2-7; D ambiguous. CDR3 size: 11 residues. Germline-derived CDR1 and CDR2 are MNHEY and SVGEGT. V lost 4 bases to trimming and J lost 6 bases, with 7 bases between them. The CDR3 loop is CASSLATEQYF. The CDR3, as DNA: TGTGCCAGCAGTTTGGCTACCGAGCAGTACTTC.

Many counts were recorded for this clonotype. J is TRBJ1-6 and V is TRBV3-1; D might be TRBD1 (6 bases). The CDR3 covers 16 residues. CDR1 is LGHDT and CDR2 is YNNKEL in the germline V gene (reference sequence). With 4 bases removed from V and 3 bases from J, the gap between germline ends came to 13 bases. CDR3 nucleotides: TGTGCCAGCAGCCTGAGACAGGCCAGCTATAATTCACCCCTCCACTTT. Translating it yields CASSLRQASYNSPLHF.

The J gene is TRBJ1-1, the V gene TRBV20-1, with 7 bases fitting TRBD1. The CDR3 contains 11 residues. V lost 6 bases to trimming and J lost 9 bases; unmatched junction nucleotides: 7. CDR1 is DFQATT and CDR2 is SNEGSKA in the germline V gene (reference sequence). CDR3 nucleotide sequence: TGCAGTGCCGACAGACAGGGTCAAGCTTTCTTT. Its translation is CSADRQGQAFF.

The chain combines TRBV30 with TRBJ2-4; D ambiguous. The germline V gene encodes CDR1 GTSNPN and CDR2 SVGIG (reference sequence). CDR3 length equals 11 residues. Deletions cut 2 bases from V and 4 bases from J, with 3 bases between. Here the CDR3 DNA reads TGTGCCTGGAGTCTAAAAAACATTCAGTACTTC. Translation gives CAWSLKNIQYF.

The chain uses TRBV7-2 and TRBJ2-5, with D possibly TRBD1 on 5 matching bases. Trimming took off 1 base at V and 4 bases at J, with 16 bases between the two ends. The CDR3 sequence is 16 residues long. Germline-derived CDR1 and CDR2 are SGHTA and FQGNSA. CDR3 region: CASSLGVRVVLETQYF. The DNA of the CDR3 is TGTGCCAGCAGCTTAGGTGTCAGGGTCGTGTTAGAGACCCAGTACTTC.

The chain combines TRBV7-2 with TRBJ2-3, with D hard to call. V lost 5 bases and J lost 1, with 10 bases in between. CDR1 SGHTA and CDR2 FQGNSA come from the germline V gene. The CDR3 is made up of 14 amino acids. CDR3 region: CASSQSRGTDTQYF. CDR3 nucleotides: TGTGCCAGCAGCCAAAGCCGAGGCACAGATACGCAGTATTTT.

The rearrangement uses TRBV6-4 and TRBJ2-7; the D gene is possibly TRBD1 (6 bases). The V gene's germline CDR1 is MRHNA and CDR2 SNTAGT. CDR3 length: 13 residues. V gave up 8 bases and J gave up 2 bases, with 13 bases separating them. The CDR3 is CASPRTDPYEQYF. The CDR3 DNA reads as TGTGCCAGCCCAAGGACAGACCCCTACGAGCAGTACTTC.

The rearrangement joins TRBV28 to TRBJ2-4; no clear D gene. CDR1 MDHEN and CDR2 SYDVKM come from the germline V gene. The CDR3 is 19 amino acids. The V gene lost 7 bases and the J gene lost 0 bases, with 25 bases spanning the gap. CDR3 coding DNA: TGTGCCAGCATACCAGGAGCTGGAAGGACCATTCTAGCCAAAAACATTCAGTACTTC. As protein: CASIPGAGRTILAKNIQYF.

Worth noting for this clonotype: Just one base apart from a much larger clone, this may be a read error. The V gene is TRBV20-1, the J gene TRBJ1-1; D not resolved. Trimming took 0 bases from V and 10 from J, leaving 15 bases between them. CDR3 length: 13 amino acids. Per the germline V gene, CDR1 is DFQATT and CDR2 is SNEGSKA (reference sequence). The CDR3 is CSARDLATLRAFF. The CDR3 bases are TGCAGTGCTAGAGACCTAGCTACCCTCCGAGCTTTCTTT.

The gene calls are TRBV2 and TRBJ2-7; D is unclear. Trimming cost V 8 bases and J 3 bases, with 11 bases left between them. CDR3 length: 12 amino acids. CDR1 SNHLY and CDR2 FYNNEI come from the germline V gene. The CDR3 loop reads CASALNVYEQYF. The DNA of the CDR3 is TGTGCCAGCGCTTTGAATGTCTACGAGCAGTACTTC.

V gene TRBV28 combines with J gene TRBJ2-5; either TRBD1 or TRBD2 may fit D (5 bases each). V was clipped by 5 bases and J by 5 bases, with 18 bases between them. The CDR3 totals 15 residues. From germline, CDR1 is MDHEN and CDR2 SYDVKM. The CDR3 DNA sequence: TGTGCCAGCAGTCGAATCCGGGACCTGAGGGAGACCCAGTACTTC. It translates to CASSRIRDLRETQYF.

This clonotype was counted only a few times. The V and J genes are TRBV7-9 and TRBJ2-1; TRBD1 agrees at 9 bases. CDR1 and CDR2 from the germline V gene are SEHNR and FQNEAQ (reference sequence). After removal of 1 base from V and 7 bases from J, the junction contained 2 bases not matched to a gene. CDR3 length: 14 amino acids. CDR3 loop: CASSLGTGENEQFF. In DNA, the CDR3 is TGTGCCAGCAGCTTAGGGACAGGGGAGAATGAGCAGTTCTTC.

The sample holds one count of this clonotype. The V call is TRBV5-5, the J call TRBJ1-4; D is unclear. This CDR3 contains 14 residues. V shed 0 bases and J shed 8 bases, with 11 bases lying between them. From germline, CDR1 is SGHKS and CDR2 YYEKEE (reference sequence). The CDR3 loop is CASSLVAGGEKLFF. In DNA, the CDR3 is TGTGCCAGCAGCTTGGTGGCCGGCGGGGAAAAACTGTTTTTT. Looking up the rest from reference TRBV5-5 and TRBJ1-4 gives the full variable domain: DAGVTQSPTHLIKTRGQQVTLRCSPISGHKSVSWYQQVLGQGPQFIFQYYEKEERGRGNFPDRFSARQFPNYSSELNVNALLLGDSALYLCASSLVAGGEKLFFGSGTQLSVL.

The rearrangement uses TRBV18 and TRBJ2-5; D gene ambiguous. V was cut by 2 bases and J by 2 bases, with 6 bases left in between. The CDR3 is 13 amino acids. Germline V gives CDR1 KGHSH, CDR2 LQKENI. The CDR3 bases are TGTGCCAGCTCACCATTCGGACAAGAGACCCAGTACTTC. The encoded protein is CASSPFGQETQYF.

The CDR3, as DNA: TGTGCCACTTCAACAGGGGACACAGATACGCAGTATTTT. Translation: CATSTGDTDTQYF. J is TRBJ2-3 and V is TRBV12-3 or TRBV12-4, with 7 bases that match TRBD1. The J segment lost 2 bases and the V segment lost 10 bases, leaving 6 bases of the junction unmatched. The CDR3 length is 13 residues.

This clonotype was counted ten times or more. The rearrangement joins TRBV24-1 to TRBJ2-3, with D unclear. Trimming stripped 7 bases from V and 2 bases from J, with 3 bases between. The CDR3 extends over 11 amino acids. In germline, CDR1 is KGHDR, CDR2 SFDVKD. CDR3 DNA sequence: TGTGCCACCAGCACCACAGATACGCAGTATTTT. Translated, it gives CATSTTDTQYF.

The V and J genes are TRBV11-2 and TRBJ2-3; D is undetermined. This CDR3 is 13 amino acids long. V was clipped by 3 bases and J by 6 bases, with 10 bases between them. CDR1 and CDR2 (germline): SGHAT, FQNNGV. In DNA form, the CDR3 reads TGTGCCAGCAGCTTCCAAGCTAAGGATACGCAGTATTTT. Translated: CASSFQAKDTQYF.

The rearrangement links TRBV19 to TRBJ2-7; weak D call: TRBD1 (6 bases). V was trimmed by 3 bases and J by 7 bases, leaving 13 bases between them. The germline V gene has CDR1 LNHDA and CDR2 SQIVND (reference sequence). The CDR3 sequence is 13 residues long. For the CDR3, the DNA is TGTGCCAGTAGTATCGCCCTCACAGGGGAGCAGTACTTC. Translated, it gives CASSIALTGEQYF.

This clonotype was detected a few times. The genes are TRBV4-2 and TRBJ2-2; D is possibly TRBD2 (5 bases). Germline CDR1 LGHNA, CDR2 YNFKEQ. The CDR3 sequence is 15 residues long. Trimming shortened V by 1 base and J by 4 bases, and 10 bases separated the two germline ends. CDR3 sequence reads: CASSQGISGTGELFF. CDR3 nucleotides: TGTGCCAGCAGCCAAGGAATCAGCGGCACCGGGGAGCTGTTTTTT.

This clonotype has just a few counts. J is TRBJ1-4 and V is TRBV18, with D maybe TRBD1 (5 bases). The CDR3 spans 17 residues. The V gene lost 1 base and the J gene lost 5 bases, with 17 bases spanning the gap. CDR1 and CDR2 (germline): KGHSH, LQKENI. The CDR3 reads CASSPRTTASKNEKLFF. The CDR3 DNA is TGTGCCAGCTCACCACGAACGACAGCCAGTAAAAATGAAAAACTGTTTTTT.

This clonotype has just a few counts. The chain joins TRBV6-2 or TRBV6-3 to TRBJ2-1; 11 bases are shared with TRBD2. Germline lookup yields CDR1 MNHEY and CDR2 SVGEGT. The CDR3 length is 15 residues. With V trimmed by 6 bases and J by 4 bases, 5 bases remained unmatched. CDR3 residues: CASRLSGRDYNEQFF. Written as DNA, the CDR3 is TGTGCCAGCAGGCTTAGCGGGAGGGATTACAATGAGCAGTTCTTC.

The chain carries TRBV5-1 and TRBJ2-1, with 7 bases lining up with TRBD2. Germline V gene lookup returns CDR1 SGHRS and CDR2 YFSETQ. V lost 4 bases, J lost 9 bases, and 16 bases stayed unmatched. The CDR3 runs to 16 residues. CDR3 in amino acids: CASSRGVTSSGSEQFF. CDR3 nucleotides: TGCGCCAGCAGCCGGGGGGTGACCTCCTCGGGGAGTGAGCAGTTCTTC.

This clonotype was observed many times. The chain carries TRBV4-2 and TRBJ2-1; D might be TRBD2 (6 bases). Trimming stripped 1 base from V and 4 bases from J, with 14 bases between. Germline V lookup: CDR1 LGHNA, CDR2 YNFKEQ. The CDR3 length is 16 residues. The CDR3 spells CASSQGAGLAYNEQFF. In DNA form, the CDR3 reads TGTGCCAGCAGCCAAGGGGCGGGGTTAGCTTACAATGAGCAGTTCTTC.

J is TRBJ2-5 and V is TRBV9, with no clear D. This CDR3 is built from 14 residues. The germline V gene has CDR1 SGDLS and CDR2 YYNGEE. The ends were cut back, 0 bases at V and 2 bases at J, with 8 bases in the middle. This chain's CDR3 is CASSVEETQETQYF. For the CDR3, the DNA is TGTGCCAGCAGCGTAGAGGAAACGCAAGAGACCCAGTACTTC.

The gene calls are TRBV7-9 and TRBJ2-1, with 12 bases lining up with TRBD2. The CDR3 spans 15 residues. Germline CDR1 SEHNR, CDR2 FQNEAQ (reference sequence). The J segment lost 6 bases and the V segment lost 4 bases, leaving 4 bases of the junction unmatched. CDR3 in amino acids: CASSYPGLAGNEQFF. In DNA, the CDR3 is TGTGCCAGCAGCTACCCGGGACTAGCGGGCAATGAGCAGTTCTTC. Full variable domain (rest looked up from reference TRBV7-9 and TRBJ2-1): DTGVSQNPRHKITKRGQNVTFRCDPISEHNRLYWYRQTLGQGPEFLTYFQNEAQLEKSRLLSDRFSAERPKGSFSTLEIQRTEQGDSAMYLCASSYPGLAGNEQFFGPGTRLTVL.

This clonotype has more than one count but fewer than ten. The chain uses TRBV6-1 and TRBJ1-4; a possible D gene is TRBD1 (6 bases). The germline V gene has CDR1 MNHNS and CDR2 SASEGT. The CDR3 is 14 amino acids. V shed 5 bases and J shed 11 bases, with 18 bases lying between them. The CDR3 coding sequence is TGTGCCAGCAGTCCCCGGACAGAACCCGAGAAACTGTTTTTT. Translation: CASSPRTEPEKLFF.

The rearrangement joins TRBV6-5 to TRBJ2-7, with D perhaps given as TRBD1 or TRBD2 (5 bases each). Germline V lookup: CDR1 MNHEY, CDR2 SVGAGI. Trimming removed 0 bases from V and 7 bases from J, with 13 bases in between. This CDR3 has 14 residues. CDR3 bases: TGTGCCAGCAGTTACTCTGGGACCTTAGTGGAGCAGTACTTC. This codes for CASSYSGTLVEQYF.